This TCR beta chain was retrieved from a study of blood T cell repertoires in COVID-19. About the research overall: Acute and convalescent COVID-19 samples came from the United States, Italy and Spain. Sample material is recorded as cDNA or gDNA derived from T cells, B-cell-depleted T cells, or PBMCs.

CDR1 and CDR2 from the germline V gene are LNHDA and SQIVND (reference sequence). The germline V and J ends were trimmed by 3 bases and 2 bases, with 11 bases remaining between them. The CDR3 runs to 15 residues. In the original analysis: How many nucleated cells were present was estimated from reference gene primer amplification. This table comes from immunoSEQ multiplex PCR, and its TCRdb copy is limited to in-frame clones, with some not included. The V and J calls and the clone size are those of that table, but D and trimming were determined from the DNA. The table lists roughly 250,000 clones, 75% to 90% of them singletons.

The sequencing input was peripheral blood. The sequence came from a woman in her 40s with acute or convalescent COVID-19. This chain joins TRBV19 and TRBJ1-3, with a possible D match to TRBD1 (6 bases). The CDR3 sequence is CASSIRGTPGNTIYF. DNA for the CDR3: TGTGCCAGTAGTATTAGGGGGACACCTGGAAACACCATATATTTT.